The entry below gives a single T cell receptor beta chain sequence along with its context. Its antigen is unidentified. This sample stems from a study of tumor-infiltrating lymphocytes in primary liver carcinoma. Study-level findings and limits: Tumor region pairs showed greater overlap than either tumor-adjacent or tumor-blood pairs did.

This CDR3 is 13 amino acids long. Trimming left V 3 bases short and J 2 bases short, with 3 bases between. Germline CDR1 SGHRS, CDR2 YFSETQ. RNA and DNA were co-extracted from around 18-30 mg of unsorted bulk tissue. cDNA specific to TCR beta was made from 450 to 500 ng of total RNA, with a constant-region primer employed for priming. Slightly modified ARM-PCR served as the procedure for the TCR beta libraries. These libraries came from three rounds of nested multiplex PCR. Amplification in the first two PCR rounds was performed using TRBV1-TRBV30 forward primers and a C-beta reverse primer for 9 to 11 cycles each. TCRdb recomputed calls from the multiplex PCR reads with MiXCR, one row per CDR3 protein. The sample consists of about 120,000 distinct CDR3 sequences, about two thirds of them appearing once.

This clonotype was obtained from an older woman with primary liver carcinoma and hepatitis B virus infection. V and J are TRBV5-1 and TRBJ2-6; D is unresolved. Sequences were obtained from tumor-adjacent normal liver tissue. CDR3 DNA sequence: TGCGCCAGCAGCTCCACTGGGGCCAACGTCCTGACTTTC. Encoded protein: CASSSTGANVLTF.